Reported below is one T cell receptor (beta chain). Its antigen remains unknown. A single record per CDR3 protein comes from TCRdb applying MiXCR to the RT-PCR reads. The sample shows hundreds of thousands of distinct CDR3 sequences, 14% of them seen only once. The germline V and J ends were trimmed by 3 bases and 8 bases, with 9 bases remaining between them. Germline CDR1 MDHEN, CDR2 SYDVKM. This CDR3 is built from 12 residues. This sample is part of a study of response to subunit inactivated influenza vaccine. Whole-study findings and limits: Authors suggested that a seasonal influenza vaccination recruits few new T cells each time.

The material was PBMCs from blood, obtained around 14 days before vaccination. The rearrangement links TRBV28 to TRBJ2-3; D uncertain. The TCR comes from a man over 45 who received an inactivated influenza vaccine. CDR3 bases: TGTGCCAGCAGTTTGATCTTTGGTACGCAGTATTTT. Protein sequence: CASSLIFGTQYF.